The TCR beta chain under discussion was sequenced for a study of tumor T cells in aggressive B-cell lymphoma listed by TCRdb under 2017. Concerning this clone: Its antigen is currently not known. Per-base quality was not reported, and no clone a single base away is much larger than it.

The library was built by means of the immunoSEQ multiplex PCR assay. TCRdb re-hosts the immuneACCESS table, in-frame sequences only. Its copies lack some clones; in the studies checked, an unresolved V gene accounts for under half of them, and the cause for the rest is not known. This sample holds under 2,500 clones; over 75% were observed only once. The ten largest account for around 3% of the sample. This receptor was identified in an adult with diffuse large B cell lymphoma. Sequencing was done on a sample of tumor tissue.

The nucleotide sequence is TGTGCCAGCAGTTACTACTCCGTGCCCCTCTACAATGAGCAGTTCTTC. Its protein reads: CASSYYSVPLYNEQFF. Here the chain combines TRBV5-4 and TRBJ2-1, with the D gene too uncertain to name. CDR1 and CDR2 were assigned from the germline V gene (reference sequence) as SGHNT and YYREEE. The CDR3 measures 16 amino acids from cysteine to phenylalanine. Only the CDR3 DNA is retained, 48 bases long and in frame from the first base. Cut back by 5 bases and 3 bases, the V and J ends lie 18 bases apart.